The 7 T cell receptor beta chains reported below all come from one sample, sequenced in a study of T cell repertoires in cytomegalovirus infection. TCRdb redid the calling of the reads with MiXCR, one entry per CDR3 protein. The sample contains approximately 310,000 distinct CDR3 sequences, approximately 25% of which appear only once. Antigens of these TCRs are unknown. The sequenced sample was cultured PBMCs, obtained from culture after CMV antigen stimulation. These receptors all stem from a human donor in good health (CMV status not recorded). Some clones in this sample may be carry-over from other donors' samples.

This clonotype has ten or more counts. This chain uses TRBV7-8 with TRBJ2-1; 7 nucleotides agree with TRBD2. Germline values: CDR1 SGHVS, CDR2 FQNEAQ. The CDR3 has 18 amino acids. V shed 4 bases and J 0 bases; nucleotides not matched to a gene: 12. The CDR3 DNA is TGTGCCAGCAGCTCCCGAGCGGGATCCCAAAGCTCCTACAATGAGCAGTTCTTC. Its protein is CASSSRAGSQSSYNEQFF.

In its sample, this clonotype was seen a few times. The V call is TRBV27, the J call TRBJ2-3; TRBD2 matches 8 bases. This CDR3 has 15 amino acids. V lost 5 bases and J lost 3; bases outside the gene matches: 7. The germline CDR1 and CDR2 sequences are MNHEY and SMNVEV (reference sequence). The CDR3 bases are TGTGCCAGCAGTAAGACTAGCGTCTTTACAGATACGCAGTATTTT. This translates into CASSKTSVFTDTQYF.

The rearrangement uses TRBV12-3 or TRBV12-4 and TRBJ1-1; D gene unclear. V lost 5 bases, J lost 1 base, and 11 bases lay in between. The CDR3 runs to 14 residues. CDR3: CASSQLAGNTEAFF. DNA of the CDR3: TGTGCCAGCAGTCAACTGGCCGGGAACACTGAAGCTTTCTTT.

CDR3 nucleotide sequence: TGTGCCAGCAGCTCGCAGACTAGCGGGAGACCTTTCGGTACGCAGTATTTT. Residues: CASSSQTSGRPFGTQYF. J is TRBJ2-3 and V is TRBV7-1, with 12 bases fitting TRBD2. TRBV7-1 has ORF status, its function being uncertain. The trim removed 3 bases at V and 8 bases at J, leaving 12 bases unmatched. The CDR3 loop spans 17 amino acids.

This clonotype has at least ten counts. The rearrangement links TRBV7-2 to TRBJ2-7; tentative D call: TRBD2 (5 bases). This CDR3 has 15 residues. From germline, CDR1 is SGHTA and CDR2 FQGNSA. Trimming cost V 2 bases and J 3 bases, with 14 bases left between them. CDR3 sequence reads: CASSLRGSLYYEQYF. The DNA of the CDR3 is TGTGCCAGCAGCTTACGGGGTTCCTTATACTACGAGCAGTACTTC.

This chain uses TRBV20-1 with TRBJ2-1; tentatively, D is TRBD2 (6 bases). V lost 6 bases to trimming and J lost 6 bases, with 15 bases between them. Germline CDR1 DFQATT, CDR2 SNEGSKA (reference sequence). This CDR3 region has 13 residues. The CDR3 loop reads CSALAVGVNEQFF. In DNA form, the CDR3 reads TGCAGTGCACTAGCCGTGGGAGTCAATGAGCAGTTCTTC.

The V call is TRBV7-9, the J call TRBJ2-1; D perhaps matches TRBD1 (6 bases). CDR1 and CDR2 from the germline V gene are SEHNR and FQNEAQ (reference sequence). The CDR3 covers 12 residues. CDR3: CAWGHYYNEQFF. CDR3 nucleotides: TGTGCGTGGGGACACTATTACAATGAGCAGTTCTTC.